This T cell receptor (beta chain) was sequenced during a study of blood T cell repertoires in COVID-19. In the study overall: Material from acute and convalescent COVID-19 was sourced from the United States, Italy and Spain.

Participant-reported clinical history was the basis for cohort assignment. Assay used: immunoSEQ multiplex PCR; TCRdb lists only in-frame clones, some missing. The sample records about 230,000 clones, roughly 88% being singletons. In germline, CDR1 is KGHDR, CDR2 SFDVKD. The CDR3 covers 15 residues. Trimming removed 5 bases at V and 3 bases at J, with 14 bases between. This TCR was recovered from a woman in her thirties who had been exposed to COVID-19. Sample: PBMCs or T cells enriched from blood (not recorded which). The V gene is TRBV24-1, the J gene TRBJ2-3; a weak D match, TRBD1 (6 bases). CDR3 sequence reads: CATSASQGWTDTQYF. DNA of the CDR3: TGTGCCACCAGTGCCTCGCAGGGGTGGACAGATACGCAGTATTTT.